This TCR beta chain was captured by sequencing in a study of low-dose radiotherapy and immunotherapy resistance in tumors. This clonotype has a count of ten or more. Time point denoted: before trial treatment. Alpha- and beta-chain coverage of first-strand cDNA came from TRAV- and TRBV-specific primers. Amplification of TCRs used a constant-region primer and V-primer adapter for around 18 PCR cycles. Via MiXCR, TCRdb re-called the reads, giving one row per CDR3 protein. Among under 90,000 distinct CDR3 sequences listed, about a sixth were seen once. This CDR3 region has 15 residues. V gene TRBV21-1 combines with J gene TRBJ1-6; whether TRBD1, the table's D call, matches the DNA was not checked. TRBV21-1 is a pseudogene segment. The receptor was derived from a male donor with prostate cancer. Sample: PBMCs, taken before treatment. The CDR3 sequence is CASSSYRGRNSPLHF. The CDR3 DNA follows: TGTGCCAGCAGCAGCTACAGGGGGAGAAATTCACCCCTCCACTTT.